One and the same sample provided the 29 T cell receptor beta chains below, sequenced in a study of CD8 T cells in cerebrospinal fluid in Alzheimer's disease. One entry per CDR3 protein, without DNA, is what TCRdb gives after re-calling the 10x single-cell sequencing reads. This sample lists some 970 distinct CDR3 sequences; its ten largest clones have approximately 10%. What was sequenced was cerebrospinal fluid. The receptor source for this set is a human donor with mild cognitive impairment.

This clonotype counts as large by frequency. The CDR3: CASSYRFSGSNTGELFF. The V gene is TRBV7-2, the J gene TRBJ2-2; the TCRdb call, TRBD2, lacks DNA for checking. CDR1 is SGHTA and CDR2 is FQGNSA in the germline V gene. This CDR3 is built from 17 residues.

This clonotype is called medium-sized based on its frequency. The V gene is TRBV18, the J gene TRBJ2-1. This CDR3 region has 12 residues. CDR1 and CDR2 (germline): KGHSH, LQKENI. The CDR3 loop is CASSPVNNEQFF.

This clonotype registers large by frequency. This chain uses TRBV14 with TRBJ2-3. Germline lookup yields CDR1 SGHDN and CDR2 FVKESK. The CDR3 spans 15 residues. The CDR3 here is CASSPQPNGADTQYF. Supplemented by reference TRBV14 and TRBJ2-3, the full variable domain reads EAGVTQFPSHSVIEKGQTVTLRCDPISGHDNLYWYRRVMGKEIKFLLHFVKESKQDESGMPNNRFLAERTGGTYSTLKVQPAELEDSGVYFCASSPQPNGADTQYFGPGTRLTVL.

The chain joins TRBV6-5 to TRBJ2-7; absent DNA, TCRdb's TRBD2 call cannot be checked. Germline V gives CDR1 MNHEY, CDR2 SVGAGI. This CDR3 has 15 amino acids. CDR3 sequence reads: CASSSWSGGAYEQYF.

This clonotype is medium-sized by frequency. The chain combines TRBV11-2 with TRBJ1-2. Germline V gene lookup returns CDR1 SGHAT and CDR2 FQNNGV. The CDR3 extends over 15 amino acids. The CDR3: CASSLIKAWNYGYTF.

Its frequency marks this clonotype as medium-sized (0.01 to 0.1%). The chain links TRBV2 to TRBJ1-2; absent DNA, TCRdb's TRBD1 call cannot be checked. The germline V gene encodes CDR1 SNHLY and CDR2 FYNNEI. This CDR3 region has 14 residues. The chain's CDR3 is CASLTRGTGGGYTF. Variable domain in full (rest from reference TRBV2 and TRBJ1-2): EPEVTQTPSHQVTQMGQEVILRCVPISNHLYFYWYRQILGQKVEFLVSFYNNEISEKSEIFDDQFSVERPDGSNFTLKIRSTKLEDSAMYFCASLTRGTGGGYTFGSGTRLTVV.

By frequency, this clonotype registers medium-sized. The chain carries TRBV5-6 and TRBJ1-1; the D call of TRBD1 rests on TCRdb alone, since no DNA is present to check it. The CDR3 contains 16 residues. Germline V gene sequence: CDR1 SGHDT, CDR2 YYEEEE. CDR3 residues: CASSLLAGTDNTEAFF.

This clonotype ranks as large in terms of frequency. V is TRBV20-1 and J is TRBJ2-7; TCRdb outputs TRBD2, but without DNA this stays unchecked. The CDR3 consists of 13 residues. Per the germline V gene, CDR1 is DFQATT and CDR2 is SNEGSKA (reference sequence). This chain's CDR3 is CSAGLAGYYEQYF.

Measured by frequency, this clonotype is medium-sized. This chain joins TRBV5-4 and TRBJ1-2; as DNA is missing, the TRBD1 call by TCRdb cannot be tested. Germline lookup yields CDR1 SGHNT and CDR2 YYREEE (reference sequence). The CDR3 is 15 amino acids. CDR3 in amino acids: CASSLGGETNYGYTF.

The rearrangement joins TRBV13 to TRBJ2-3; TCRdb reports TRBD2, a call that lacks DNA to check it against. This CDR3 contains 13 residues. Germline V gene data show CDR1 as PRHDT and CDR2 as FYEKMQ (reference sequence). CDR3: CASGTSGRDTQYF.

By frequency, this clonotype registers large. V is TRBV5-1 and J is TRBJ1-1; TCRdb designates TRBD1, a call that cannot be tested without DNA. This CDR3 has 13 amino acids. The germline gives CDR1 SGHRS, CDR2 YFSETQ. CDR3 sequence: CASRAGINTEAFF.

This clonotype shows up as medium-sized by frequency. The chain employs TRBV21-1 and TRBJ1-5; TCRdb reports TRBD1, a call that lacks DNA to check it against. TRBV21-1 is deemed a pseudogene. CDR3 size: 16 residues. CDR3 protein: CADKTGGYASNQPQHF.

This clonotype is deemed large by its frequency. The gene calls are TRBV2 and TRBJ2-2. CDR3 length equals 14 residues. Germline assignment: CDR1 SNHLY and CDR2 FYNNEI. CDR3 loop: CASSEAPSLGELFF.

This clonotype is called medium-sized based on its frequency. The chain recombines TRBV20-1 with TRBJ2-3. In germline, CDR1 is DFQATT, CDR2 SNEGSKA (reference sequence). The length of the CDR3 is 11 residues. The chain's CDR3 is CSATHGDTQYF.

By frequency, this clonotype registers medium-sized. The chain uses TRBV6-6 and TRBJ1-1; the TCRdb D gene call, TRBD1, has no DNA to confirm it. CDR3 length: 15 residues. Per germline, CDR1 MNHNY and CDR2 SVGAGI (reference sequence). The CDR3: CASNGPRQAGTEAFF.

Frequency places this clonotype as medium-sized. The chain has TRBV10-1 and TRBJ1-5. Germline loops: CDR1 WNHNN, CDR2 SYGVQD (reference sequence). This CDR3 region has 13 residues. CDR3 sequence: CASSEGSNQPQHF.

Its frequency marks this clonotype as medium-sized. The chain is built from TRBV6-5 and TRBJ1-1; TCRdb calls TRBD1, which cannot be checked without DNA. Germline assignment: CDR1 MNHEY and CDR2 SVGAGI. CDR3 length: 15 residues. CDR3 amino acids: CASSKPRQGSTEAFF.

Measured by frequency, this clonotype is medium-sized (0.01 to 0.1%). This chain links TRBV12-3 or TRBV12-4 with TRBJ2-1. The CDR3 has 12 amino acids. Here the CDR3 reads CASSLAANEQFF.

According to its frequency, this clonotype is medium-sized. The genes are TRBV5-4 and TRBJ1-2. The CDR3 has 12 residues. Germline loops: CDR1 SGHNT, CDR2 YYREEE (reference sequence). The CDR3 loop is CASSLSRDGYTF.

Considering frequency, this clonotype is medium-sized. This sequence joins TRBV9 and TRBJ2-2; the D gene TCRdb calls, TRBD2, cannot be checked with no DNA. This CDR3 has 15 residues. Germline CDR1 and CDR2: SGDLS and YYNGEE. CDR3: CASKSGTSGTGELFF.

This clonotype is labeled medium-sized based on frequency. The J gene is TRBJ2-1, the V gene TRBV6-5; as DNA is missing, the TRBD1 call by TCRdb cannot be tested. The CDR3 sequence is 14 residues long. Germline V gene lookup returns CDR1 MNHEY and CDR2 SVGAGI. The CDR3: CASSTGGPYNEQFF.

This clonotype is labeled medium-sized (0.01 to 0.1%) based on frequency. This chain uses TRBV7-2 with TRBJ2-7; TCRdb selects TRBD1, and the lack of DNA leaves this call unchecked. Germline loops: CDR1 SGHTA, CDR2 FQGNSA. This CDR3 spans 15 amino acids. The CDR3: CASSLGGAGSYEQYF.

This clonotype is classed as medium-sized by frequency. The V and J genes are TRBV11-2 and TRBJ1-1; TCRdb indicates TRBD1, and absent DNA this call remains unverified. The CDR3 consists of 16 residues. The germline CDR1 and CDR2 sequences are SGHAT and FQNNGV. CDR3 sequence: CASSLNQGAGNTEAFF. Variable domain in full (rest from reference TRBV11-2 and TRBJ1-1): EAGVAQSPRYKIIEKRQSVAFWCNPISGHATLYWYQQILGQGPKLLIQFQNNGVVDDSQLPKDRFSAERLKGVDSTLKIQPAKLEDSAVYLCASSLNQGAGNTEAFFGQGTRLTVV.

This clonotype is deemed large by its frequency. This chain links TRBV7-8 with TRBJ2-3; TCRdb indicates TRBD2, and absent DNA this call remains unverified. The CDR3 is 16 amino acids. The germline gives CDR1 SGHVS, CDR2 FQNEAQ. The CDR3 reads CASSLGLAGSIDTQYF.

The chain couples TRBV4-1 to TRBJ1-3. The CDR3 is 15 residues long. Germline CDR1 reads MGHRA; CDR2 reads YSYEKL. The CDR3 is CASSQGVGPGNTIYF.

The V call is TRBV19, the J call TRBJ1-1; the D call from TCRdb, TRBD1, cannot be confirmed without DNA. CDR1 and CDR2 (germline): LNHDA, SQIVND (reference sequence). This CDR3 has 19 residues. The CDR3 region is CASSIYKFLDRVFNTEAFF.

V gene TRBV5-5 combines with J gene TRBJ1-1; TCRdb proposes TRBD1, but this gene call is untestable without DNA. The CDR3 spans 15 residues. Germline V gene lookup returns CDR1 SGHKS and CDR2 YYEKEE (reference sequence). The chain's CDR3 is CASSPTWVGGPEAFF. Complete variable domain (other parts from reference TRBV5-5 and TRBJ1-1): DAGVTQSPTHLIKTRGQQVTLRCSPISGHKSVSWYQQVLGQGPQFIFQYYEKEERGRGNFPDRFSARQFPNYSSELNVNALLLGDSALYLCASSPTWVGGPEAFFGQGTRLTVV.

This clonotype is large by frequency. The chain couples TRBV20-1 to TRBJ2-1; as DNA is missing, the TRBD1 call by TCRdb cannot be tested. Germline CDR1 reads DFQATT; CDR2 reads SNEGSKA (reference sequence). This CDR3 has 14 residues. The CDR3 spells CSAPDSSGTGKQFF.

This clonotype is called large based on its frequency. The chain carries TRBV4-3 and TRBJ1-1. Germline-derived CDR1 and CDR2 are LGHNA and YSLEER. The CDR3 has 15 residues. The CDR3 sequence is CASSQGVGVNTEAFF.